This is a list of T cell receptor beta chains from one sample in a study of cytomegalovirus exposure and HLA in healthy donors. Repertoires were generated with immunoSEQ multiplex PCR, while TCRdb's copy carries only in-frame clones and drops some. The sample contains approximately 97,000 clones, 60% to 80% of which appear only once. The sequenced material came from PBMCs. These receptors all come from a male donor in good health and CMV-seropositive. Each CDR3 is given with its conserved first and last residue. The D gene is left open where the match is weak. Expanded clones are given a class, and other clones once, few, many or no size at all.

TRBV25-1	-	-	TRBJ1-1	CASTQKGGLGTEAFF	TGTGCCAGCACTCAAAAGGGGGGGTTGGGCACTGAAGCTTTCTTT
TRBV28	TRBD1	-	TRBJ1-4	CASSIAWTGKNEKLFF	TGTGCCAGCAGTATCGCGTGGACAGGAAAAAATGAAAAACTGTTTTTT
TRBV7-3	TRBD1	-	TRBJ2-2	CASSKQGAGELFF	TGTGCCAGCAGCAAACAGGGGGCCGGGGAGCTGTTTTTT
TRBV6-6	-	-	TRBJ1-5	CASSYEGVNQPQHF	TGTGCCAGCAGTTATGAGGGTGTCAATCAGCCCCAGCATTTT
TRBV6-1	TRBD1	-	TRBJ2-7	CASSDETGGEDF	TGTGCCAGCAGTGACGAGACAGGGGGCGAAGACTTC
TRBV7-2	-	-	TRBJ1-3	CASSSRLISGNTIYF	TGTGCCAGCAGCTCGAGACTGATCTCTGGAAACACCATATATTTT
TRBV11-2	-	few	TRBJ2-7	CASSLTVQTYEQYF	TGTGCCAGCAGCTTGACAGTCCAGACCTACGAGCAGTACTTC
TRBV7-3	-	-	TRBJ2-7	CASSLGQEGEQYF	TGTGCCAGCAGCTTGGGCCAGGAGGGCGAGCAGTACTTC
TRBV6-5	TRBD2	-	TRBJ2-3	CASSYSQTSGIDTQYF	TGTGCCAGCAGTTACTCCCAGACTAGCGGGATAGATACGCAGTATTTT
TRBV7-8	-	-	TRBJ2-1	CASSWRATYNEQFF	TGTGCCAGCAGTTGGAGGGCTACTTACAATGAGCAGTTCTTC
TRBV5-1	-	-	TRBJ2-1	CASSLVAGHGNEQFF	TGCGCCAGCAGCTTGGTTGCAGGGCATGGCAATGAGCAGTTCTTC
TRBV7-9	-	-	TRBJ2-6	CAPGWQVLSGANVLTF	TGTGCCCCTGGATGGCAGGTCCTCTCTGGGGCCAACGTCCTGACTTTC
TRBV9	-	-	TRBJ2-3	CASSPQPGYTDTQYF	TGTGCCAGCAGCCCGCAGCCAGGATACACAGATACGCAGTATTTT
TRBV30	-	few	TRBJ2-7	CAWSVRLVQYF	TGTGCCTGGAGTGTACGGTTAGTGCAGTACTTC
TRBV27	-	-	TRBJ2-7	CASRSTGFYEQYF	TGTGCCAGCAGGTCAACAGGGTTTTACGAGCAGTACTTC
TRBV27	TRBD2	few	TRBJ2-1	CASILGAGGTLNEQFF	TGTGCCAGCATACTGGGGGCGGGAGGGACCTTAAATGAGCAGTTCTTC
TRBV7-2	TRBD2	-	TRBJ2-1	CASSLQGRASWEQFF	TGTGCCAGCAGCTTACAAGGGAGGGCCTCTTGGGAGCAGTTCTTC
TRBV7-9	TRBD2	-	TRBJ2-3	CASSSVLAGESTDTQYF	TGTGCCAGCAGCTCAGTCCTAGCGGGAGAGAGCACAGATACGCAGTATTTT